The rows below give T cell receptor beta chains drawn from one sample of a study of blood T cell repertoires in COVID-19. Only in-frame clones appear in the TCRdb table, and some are missing; sequencing was by immunoSEQ multiplex PCR. The sample holds roughly 200,000 clones, 65% to 80% seen once. The sample comprised peripheral blood. The receptor set was obtained from a man aged 45 to 65 who had recovered from COVID-19. Each CDR3 is given with its conserved first and last residue. D genes are given only for firm matches. The size field is filled for only some rows; it gives once, few, many or a size class.

>TRBD2|TRBJ2-5|TRBV30|-
TGTGCCTGGAGTTCAGCGGGAGGGATAAGAGGGACCCAGTACTTC
CAWSSAGGIRGTQYF
>TRBD2|TRBJ2-3|TRBV4-2|-
TGTGCCAGCAGTCAAGCGGCGGGAGGGGGCACAGATACGCAGTATTTT
CASSQAAGGGTDTQYF
>TRBD1|TRBJ2-7|TRBV7-9|-
TGTGCCAGCAGCTTATCGGCAGGGGGCGACGAGCAGTACTTC
CASSLSAGGDEQYF
>TRBD1|TRBJ1-1|TRBV19|-
TGTGCCAGCGGGGCCTTGACAGGGGGCTACACTGAAGCTTTCTTT
CASGALTGGYTEAFF
>-|TRBJ2-7|TRBV4-2|-
TGTGCCAGCAGCCAAGCGGAGCGGCTAGCCTACGAGCAGTACTTC
CASSQAERLAYEQYF
>-|TRBJ1-6|TRBV9|-
TGTGCCAGCAGCGTAGGGGTGCAGGGAAATTCACCCCTCCACTTT
CASSVGVQGNSPLHF
>TRBD1|TRBJ1-4|TRBV4-1|-
TGCGCCAGCAGCCGGGGACAGGGCTTTGAAAAACTGTTTTTT
CASSRGQGFEKLFF
>TRBD1|TRBJ1-5|TRBV6-2/TRBV6-3|-
TGTGCCAGCAGTTACTCCGTCGGGGACAGGGGGCAAGGGCCCCAGCATTTT
CASSYSVGDRGQGPQHF
>TRBD1|TRBJ1-2|TRBV2|-
TGTGCCCGAGTAGAAGGGACAGTCCTATCTGGCTACACCTTC
CARVEGTVLSGYTF
>TRBD1|TRBJ1-1|TRBV7-9|-
TGTGCCAGCAGGATAATAGGGGGGACAGGGCAACCGTCGGACACTGAAGCTTTCTTT
CASRIIGGTGQPSDTEAFF
>TRBD2|TRBJ2-7|TRBV6-1|-
TGTGCCAGCAGTGAAGCGGTCGGCGGGGGGGCCTACGAGCAGTACTTC
CASSEAVGGGAYEQYF
>TRBD1|TRBJ2-4|TRBV6-5|-
TGTGCCAGCAGTTACGACAGGGACGCCCACTTC
CASSYDRDAHF
>TRBD1|TRBJ1-5|TRBV28|-
TGTGCCAGCACCTTAGACAGGGGGTTTCAGCCCCAGCATTTT
CASTLDRGFQPQHF
>-|TRBJ1-1|TRBV14|-
TGTGCCAGCAGCCACAGACAGGTTAACACTGAAGCTTTCTTT
CASSHRQVNTEAFF
>TRBD2|TRBJ2-2|TRBV6-5|-
TGTGCCAGCAGTTACCTAGCGGGAGACTCCACCGGGGAGCTGTTTTTT
CASSYLAGDSTGELFF
>-|TRBJ2-1|TRBV9|-
TGTGCCAGCAGCGTATTAGGGGGCAATGAGCAGTTCTTC
CASSVLGGNEQFF
>-|TRBJ1-5|TRBV19|-
TGTGCCAGTAGACGCGGACAGATTAGCAATCAGCCCCAGCATTTT
CASRRGQISNQPQHF
>TRBD2|TRBJ2-5|TRBV5-1|many
TGCGCCAGCAGCTTGGAGGTGTTGGGACTAGCGGGAGGGCCTAGAGAGACCCAGTACTTC
CASSLEVLGLAGGPRETQYF
>TRBD2|TRBJ2-2|TRBV4-3|-
TGCGCCAGCAGCCTTAGCGGGAGCGACACCGGGGAGCTGTTTTTT
CASSLSGSDTGELFF
>-|TRBJ1-2|TRBV27|-
TGTGCCAGCAGTTTATTACAGGGAGGGGGCTACACCTTC
CASSLLQGGGYTF
>-|TRBJ1-1|TRBV5-1|few
TGCGCCAGCAGCCCCTGGGGCAGGGAAGCTTTCTTT
CASSPWGREAFF
>-|TRBJ2-3|TRBV9|-
TGTGCCAGCAGCGCCTACTGGGGGGTTTCGGGTACGCAGTATTTT
CASSAYWGVSGTQYF
>-|TRBJ1-2|TRBV20-1|-
TGCAGTGCTAGAGATCGCGTGAGCTACACCTTC
CSARDRVSYTF
>-|TRBJ1-1|TRBV30|-
TGTGCCTGGAGTGTTGAGCGGAGTGAAGCTTTCTTT
CAWSVERSEAFF
>TRBD2|TRBJ2-1|TRBV30|-
TGTGCCTGGAGGGGACTAGCGGGGCCCCTCGGGAATGAGCAGTTCTTC
CAWRGLAGPLGNEQFF
>-|TRBJ2-7|TRBV6-6|many
TGTGCCAGCAGTTACTCCCAGGTCCGCGAGCAGTACTTC
CASSYSQVREQYF
>-|TRBJ1-1|TRBV19|few
TGTGCCAGTAGTATAGCTTGGGAGCACACTGAAGCTTTCTTT
CASSIAWEHTEAFF
>TRBD1|TRBJ1-6|TRBV19|-
TGTGCCAGTAGTATAGGTGGACAGGGGGGTTATTCACCCCTCCACTTT
CASSIGGQGGYSPLHF
>TRBD2|TRBJ2-3|TRBV6-5|-
TGTGCCAGCAGTTCCCGACTAGCGGGAGTTGATACGCAGTATTTT
CASSSRLAGVDTQYF
>-|TRBJ1-5|TRBV7-2|-
TGTGCCAGCAGCTCATATGAGGTCAATCAGCCCCAGCATTTT
CASSSYEVNQPQHF
>TRBD1|TRBJ2-7|TRBV30|-
TGTGCCTGGAGTAAAAGGCCGGGACAGGGTACATACGAGCAGTACTTC
CAWSKRPGQGTYEQYF
>-|TRBJ1-4|TRBV19|-
TGTGCCAGTAGTTTCAAGACAGGAGAAAGGAAGAAACTGTTTTTT
CASSFKTGERKKLFF
>TRBD1|TRBJ1-2|TRBV30|-
TGTGCCTGGAGTGAGGGTTGGGACAGGGGCGGCTACACCTTC
CAWSEGWDRGGYTF
>TRBD2|TRBJ2-7|TRBV6-2/TRBV6-3|once
TGTGCCAGCAGTTACTCGAAGCGGGAGGGCCTAAGCGAGCAGTACTTC
CASSYSKREGLSEQYF
>TRBD1|TRBJ2-7|TRBV9|-
TGTGCCAGCAGTCTGACAGGGACGAGCTACGAGCAGTACTTC
CASSLTGTSYEQYF
>-|TRBJ1-2|TRBV19|-
TGTGCCAGTAGTGCTGTTCGGGACTATGGCTACACCTTC
CASSAVRDYGYTF
>-|TRBJ2-1|TRBV18|-
TGTGCCAGCTCACCACCCTTCCAAGGGGGCAATGAGCAGTTCTTC
CASSPPFQGGNEQFF
>-|TRBJ1-5|TRBV5-1|-
TGCGCCAGCAGCTCGCGCCAGGGGAATCAGCCCCAGCATTTT
CASSSRQGNQPQHF
>-|TRBJ2-3|TRBV27|-
TGTGCCAGCAGCCTGACATCTCTCACAGATACGCAGTATTTT
CASSLTSLTDTQYF
>TRBD1|TRBJ2-5|TRBV5-6|-
TGTGCCAGCAGCTTGATAAGGACAGGGCAAGAGACCCAGTACTTC
CASSLIRTGQETQYF
>-|TRBJ2-3|TRBV27|few
TGTGCCAGCAGTCCCCGGGACTTCTTTTTTACGCAGTATTTT
CASSPRDFFFTQYF
>TRBD1|TRBJ2-2|TRBV6-5|once
TGTGCCAGCAACTCCGGGACAGGATACACCGGGGAGCTGTTTTTT
CASNSGTGYTGELFF